This TCR beta chain was sequenced during a study of pediatric ulcerative colitis. The rectum was sampled with one to two pinch biopsies at colonoscopy. After removal of 3 bases from V and 4 bases from J, the junction contained 3 bases not matched to a gene. CDR1 and CDR2 (germline): ENHRY, SYGVKD. The CDR3 has 14 residues. Each sample received Survey-level depth of up to 500,000 reads. Here immunoSEQ multiplex PCR was the method, and the copy in TCRdb shows in-frame clones only, minus some. The top ten hold less than 5% of the sample, which has around 10,000 clones, approximately 85% seen once. This chain links TRBV10-3 with TRBJ1-5; the match to TRBD1 covers 7 bases. Sequenced material: gut tissue. This sequence originates from a girl under 18 who was a control in a study of pediatric ulcerative colitis. The CDR3 bases are TGTGCCATCAGTGACCAACAGGGGAATCAGCCCCAGCATTTT. Residues: CAISDQQGNQPQHF.